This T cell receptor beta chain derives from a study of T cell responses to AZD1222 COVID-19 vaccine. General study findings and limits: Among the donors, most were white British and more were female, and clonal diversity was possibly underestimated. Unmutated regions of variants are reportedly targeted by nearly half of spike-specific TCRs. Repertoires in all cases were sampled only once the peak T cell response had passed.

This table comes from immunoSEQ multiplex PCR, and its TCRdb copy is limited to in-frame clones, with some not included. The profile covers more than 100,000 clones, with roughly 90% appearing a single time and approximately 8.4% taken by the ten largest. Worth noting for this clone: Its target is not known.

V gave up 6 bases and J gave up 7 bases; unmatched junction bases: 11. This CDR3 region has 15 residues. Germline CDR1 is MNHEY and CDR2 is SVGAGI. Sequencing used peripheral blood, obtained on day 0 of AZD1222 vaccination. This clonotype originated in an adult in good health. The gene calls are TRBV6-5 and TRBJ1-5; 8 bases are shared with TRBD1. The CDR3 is CASSPGQGSSQPQHF. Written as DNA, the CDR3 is TGTGCCAGCAGCCCCGGACAGGGCAGCTCCCAGCCCCAGCATTTT.